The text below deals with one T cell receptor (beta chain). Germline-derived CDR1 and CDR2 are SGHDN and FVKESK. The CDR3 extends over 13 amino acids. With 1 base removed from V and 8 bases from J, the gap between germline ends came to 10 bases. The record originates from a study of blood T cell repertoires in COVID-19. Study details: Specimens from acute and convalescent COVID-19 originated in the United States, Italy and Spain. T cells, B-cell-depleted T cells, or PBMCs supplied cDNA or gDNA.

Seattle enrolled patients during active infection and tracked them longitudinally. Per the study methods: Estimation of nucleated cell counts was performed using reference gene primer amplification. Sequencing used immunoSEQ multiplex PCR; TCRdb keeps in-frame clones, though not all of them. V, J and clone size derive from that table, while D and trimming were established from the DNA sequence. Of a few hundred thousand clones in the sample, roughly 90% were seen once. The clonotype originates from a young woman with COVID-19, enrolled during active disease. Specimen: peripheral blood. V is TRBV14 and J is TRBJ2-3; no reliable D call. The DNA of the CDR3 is TGTGCCAGCAGCCAAGTTAGCTCGAGTACGCAGTATTTT. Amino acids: CASSQVSSSTQYF. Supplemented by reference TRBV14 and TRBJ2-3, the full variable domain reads EAGVTQFPSHSVIEKGQTVTLRCDPISGHDNLYWYRRVMGKEIKFLLHFVKESKQDESGMPNNRFLAERTGGTYSTLKVQPAELEDSGVYFCASSQVSSSTQYFGPGTRLTVL.